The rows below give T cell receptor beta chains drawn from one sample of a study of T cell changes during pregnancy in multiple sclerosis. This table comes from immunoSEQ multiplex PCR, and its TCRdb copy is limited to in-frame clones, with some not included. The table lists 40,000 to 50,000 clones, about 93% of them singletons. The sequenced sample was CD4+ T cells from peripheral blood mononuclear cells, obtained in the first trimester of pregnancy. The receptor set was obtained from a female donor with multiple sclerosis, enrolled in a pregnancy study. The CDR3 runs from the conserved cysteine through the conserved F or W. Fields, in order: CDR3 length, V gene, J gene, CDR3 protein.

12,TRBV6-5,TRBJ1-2,CASSWDSYGYTF
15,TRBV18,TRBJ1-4,CASSPLRTDIEKLFF
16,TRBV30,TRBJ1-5,CAWSGRTGKVYQPQHF
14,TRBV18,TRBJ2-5,CASSPTQGGETQYF
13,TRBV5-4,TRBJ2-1,CASSLMGRNEQFF
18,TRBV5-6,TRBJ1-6,CASSSWAGGSSYNSPLHF
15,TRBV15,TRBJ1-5,CATSLGAGQNQPQHF
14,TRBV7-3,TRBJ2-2,CASRSQGGTGELFF
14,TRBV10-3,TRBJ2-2,CAIWSGGSTGELFF
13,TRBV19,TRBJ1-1,CASSEPNLLEAFF
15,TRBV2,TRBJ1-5,CASSILAGKNQPQHF
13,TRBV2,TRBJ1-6,CASGRGRNSPLHF
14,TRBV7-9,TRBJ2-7,CASSHRQGSYEQYF
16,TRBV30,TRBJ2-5,CAWSRTGQGFQETQYF
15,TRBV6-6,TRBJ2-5,CASTPLVLAQETQYF
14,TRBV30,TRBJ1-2,CAWSAGSSGFGYTF
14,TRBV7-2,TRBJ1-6,CASSQDGSREPLHF